This record covers a single TCR beta chain. The specificity of this receptor is unknown. No clone much larger than this one lies a single base away; base qualities are absent. This sample was taken from a study of lymphopenia after photon versus proton radiotherapy (dated by TCRdb to the late 2010s). About the full investigation: The immunological effects of photon versus proton radiation therapy were compared in patients with gastrointestinal tumors who developed high-grade lymphopenia. The goal of the study was to describe how the two radiation modalities differ in their effects on the immune system. A cohort of about 22 patients with gastrointestinal tumors who received either photon or proton therapy and subsequently developed lymphopenia was included. Study-level results and caveats: Proton-treated patients stayed relatively stable during treatment, while photon-treated patients lost naive T cells and TCR diversity and gained effector/memory populations. Across the cohort, an inverse correlation was found between a larger post-nadir drop in TCR diversity and overall survival time among patients who died. The survival association was examined only in patients who died, and the authors described better survival with proton therapy as a possibility, not as a demonstrated result. After the lymphocyte count nadir, oligoclonal expansion, especially of CD8+ Temra cells, was observed in photon-treated repertoires, and the drop in diversity was driven by this expansion.

Libraries were constructed by the immunoSEQ multiplex PCR assay. T cell repertoires were profiled with deep sequencing of rearranged TCR beta loci together with multiparametric flow cytometry. TCRdb holds this immuneACCESS table with in-frame rearrangements only. Some clones are missing; in checked studies, unresolved V genes explain under half, and the rest has no known cause. The sample records roughly 23,000 clones, about 90% of which are singletons. Jointly, the top ten make up almost 9.5% of the sample. The CDR3 goes from the cysteine to the phenylalanine over 18 residues. CDR3 DNA is the only sequence kept; it has 54 bases, read in frame from the first base. CDR1 is given as SGHAT and CDR2 as FQNNGV, both from the germline V gene. Between the V and J ends, shortened by 0 bases and 1 base respectively, the junction contains 19 bases.

The V gene is TRBV11-2 and the J gene is TRBJ2-7; no confident D gene assignment can be made. This sequence was found in a woman aged 70-85 years with pancreatic cancer. Some clones in this sample may be carry-over from other donors' samples. The sequenced sample was peripheral blood, obtained from a patient treated with proton-based radiotherapy. The nucleotide sequence is given as TGTGCCAGCAGCTTAGAGTTTGCTTTCTTGAACGCTTCCTACGAGCAGTACTTC. Its protein reads: CASSLEFAFLNASYEQYF.